Sequencing of this T cell receptor (beta chain) was carried out in a study of blood T cell repertoires in COVID-19 (dated by TCRdb to about 2020). About the investigation overall: Collaborator samples came from the United States, Italy and Spain and covered acute and convalescent phases of COVID-19. The prospective study material was composed of cDNA or gDNA derived from T cells, B-cell-depleted T cells, or PBMCs. Subjects who had been exposed to COVID-19, were actively infected with it, or had recovered from it provided the deeply sampled blood TCRbeta repertoires that made up the dataset. The repertoires were released in a freely available public database intended as a resource for research on the immune response to SARS-CoV-2. The samples were drawn from the first 160 participants of the ongoing ImmuneRACE study and from 1,254 subjects provided by 6 global collaborators. Nearly every sample came with metadata listing a de-identified subject ID, COVID-19 status, age in years and sex. Where available, HLA class I and class II types were taken from metadata supplied by the sample provider and were not determined by assay-based typing. Results the study describes overall, beyond this receptor: How much clinical and demographic metadata was included differed by source and by participant, and the metadata was provided uncurated.

TCRbeta CDR3 regions were amplified from genomic DNA using the immunoSEQ Assay, a bias-controlled multiplex PCR. Per the source publication's procedure: Within the assay, amplification of reference gene primers was used to estimate how many nucleated cells each sample contained. To quantify the absolute abundance of each unique TCRbeta CDR3 rearrangement, sequence reads were collapsed and filtered. For each sample, productive Simpson clonality was calculated by taking the square root of Simpson's diversity index across productive rearrangements. Not all clones reach the TCRdb copy of this immuneACCESS table, which keeps in-frame sequences only. Checked studies attribute under half of the gap to unresolved V genes and leave the rest unexplained. Clone size and the V and J calls come from that table; the DNA yielded D and trimming. This sample comprises 140,000 to 150,000 clones, approximately 81% of them detected only once. The ten most abundant clones make up around 2.5% of the sample.

Collaborating institutions collected whole blood in K2EDTA tubes following their own protocols. For TCRbeta analysis, collaborators shipped samples in one of three forms: frozen whole blood, isolated PBMCs, or DNA extracted from either of those sample types. A note on this clone: The antigen this receptor binds is unknown. Base qualities are not at hand, and no much larger clone is one base apart.

The receptor was derived from a human donor with acute or convalescent COVID-19. The donor label of this sample is uncertain. The sequencing sample was made of peripheral blood.

The encoded CDR3 is CASSRGQGSYGYTF. The sequence in DNA is TGCGCCAGCAGCCGGGGACAGGGGAGCTATGGCTACACCTTC. In this chain, TRBV5-1 is recombined with TRBJ1-2; 10 nucleotides in the junction match TRBD1. The CDR1 and CDR2 encoded by the germline V gene are SGHRS and YFSETQ. Unmatched junction bases come to 4, with V trimmed by 4 bases and J by 4 bases. The CDR3 holds 14 amino acids from the cysteine to the phenylalanine. The sequence is cut down to CDR3 DNA, 42 bases in frame from base 1.